This is a list of T cell receptor beta chains from one sample in a study of blood T cell repertoires in COVID-19. Assay used: immunoSEQ multiplex PCR; TCRdb lists only in-frame clones, some missing. The sample shows roughly 70,000 clones, over 70% of them seen only once. Sequencing used peripheral blood. These receptors were obtained from a man aged 65 to 79 who had recovered from COVID-19. CDR3s include the opening cysteine and the closing phenylalanine or tryptophan.

V | CDR3
TRBV11-2 | CASSSGAGGYNEQFF
TRBV6-5 | CASSSLGQANYGYTF
TRBV4-3 | CASSQDSGGGREKLFF
TRBV5-8 | CASSGEVQGITEAFF
TRBV18 | CASSPPSLSGSHEQFF
TRBV2 | CASTETGFHSGYEQYF
TRBV9 | CASSVATEPTGELFF
TRBV6-5 | CASSSPLAGGPNTQYF
TRBV2 | CASGPDRGAAKLFF
TRBV28 | CASSFSGTSTDTQYF
TRBV21-1 | CASTNGQGNQPQHF
TRBV30 | CAWNPGRVAGSYEQYF
TRBV30 | CAWSGTGVGEQYF
TRBV2 | CASSESDTNQPQHF
TRBV19 | CASSSRTGSGEAFF
TRBV7-9 | CASSYSGTSEQYF
TRBV7-2 | CASSSQTGTYEQYF
TRBV19 | CASARTGEEGETQYF
TRBV5-1 | CASSLQAVSTEAFF
TRBV28 | CASSLMTGAGGYTF
TRBV11-1 | CASSPSGGAQGNGYTF
TRBV6-4 | CASSDFRGGNTEAFF
TRBV19 | CASRNGGGAFF
TRBV2 | CASSDTGRNSPLHF
TRBV5-3 | CARSLFFMGCLRGGEIYEQYF
TRBV19 | CASRSGQAGQPQHF
TRBV19 | CASSIARSGNTIYF
TRBV11-2 | CASSFTGTVDEKLFF
TRBV27 | CASSTRVHSWDYGYTF
TRBV19 | CASSPLSLNTDTQYF
TRBV6-1 | CASSEARQINTEAFF
TRBV7-2 | CASRPHYGNEQFF
TRBV5-5 | CASSPPGQGSGTEAFF
TRBV2 | CASTLGDRDGEKLFF
TRBV12-3/TRBV12-4 | CASRLGQDTEAFF
TRBV6-1 | CASSESRTSFYEQYF
TRBV10-3 | CATTPGQGAGTGELFF
TRBV9 | CASSVHEGALLGYTF
TRBV6-5 | CAGSRRSGEQYF
TRBV10-2 | CASSERGYSGANVLTF
TRBV5-8 | CASTRRQEVPDTQYF
TRBV7-9 | CASSLTDEQYF
TRBV7-2 | CASSLQETQYF
TRBV10-3 | CAISRRLAGEGNTGELFF
TRBV18 | CASSPQAAYGYTF
TRBV28 | CASSLAGVSNQPQHF
TRBV7-2 | CASSLVGQGNGNTIYF
TRBV28 | CASIEGTSYNEQFF
TRBV5-6 | CASSSQGAGYNEQFF
TRBV7-2 | CASSLHEGGTGQPQHF
TRBV4-3 | CASSQVAGVYEQYF
TRBV6-1 | CASSDPGLAGETSTDTQYF
TRBV5-6 | CASSWGPGRPDDYTF
TRBV2 | CAPKGELWYGYTF